These 26 T cell receptor beta chains came from one sample sequenced in a study of chemoradiotherapy in HPV16-positive cancers. Clones were read by immunoSEQ multiplex PCR, and TCRdb kept only the in-frame ones, dropping some. Altogether 3,600 or so clones are present, about 95% being singletons, with the ten largest covering under 2.5%. Sample acquisition took place from a patient who underwent chemoradiotherapy. The receptors stem from a human donor with HPV-associated anogenital cancer.

V is TRBV27 and J is TRBJ2-1; the match to TRBD2 covers 9 bases. The CDR3 spans 17 residues. Germline V gene data show CDR1 as MNHEY and CDR2 as SMNVEV (reference sequence). V lost 5 bases and J lost 5; bases outside the gene matches: 13. For the CDR3, the DNA is TGTGCCAGCAGTCCTCCCCGGACTAGCGTCTACGACAATGAGCAGTTCTTC. Translating it yields CASSPPRTSVYDNEQFF.

V and J are TRBV2 and TRBJ1-1; no firm D call. The CDR3 is 11 amino acids. Germline CDR1 SNHLY, CDR2 FYNNEI. V was shortened by 2 bases and J by 8 bases, with 6 bases between the two germline ends. CDR3 in amino acids: CASSEYQEAFF. CDR3 nucleotides: TGTGCCAGCAGTGAATACCAGGAAGCTTTCTTT.

The genes are TRBV19 and TRBJ2-2; 13 bases align to TRBD2. V gave up 3 bases and J gave up 5 bases; unmatched junction bases: 12. The CDR3 runs to 19 residues. Germline V gives CDR1 LNHDA, CDR2 SQIVND (reference sequence). The CDR3: CASSIPPTSGRAWTGELFF. The CDR3 DNA follows: TGTGCCAGTAGTATCCCCCCAACTAGCGGGAGGGCCTGGACCGGGGAGCTGTTTTTT.

V usage is TRBV29-1 and J usage is TRBJ2-7, with D tentatively TRBD1 (5 bases). Trimming left V 5 bases short and J 4 bases short, with 15 bases between. The CDR3 runs 13 residues. The V gene's germline CDR1 is SQVTM and CDR2 ANQGSEA. The CDR3, as DNA: TGCAGCGTTCGTCAGGGTAGGAGTTACGAGCAGTACTTC. Protein: CSVRQGRSYEQYF.

This clone was counted a single time. The V call is TRBV10-2, the J call TRBJ2-7, with 11 bases matching TRBD2. Trimming took 3 bases from V and 9 from J; bases not matched to a gene: 7. Germline CDR1 and CDR2: WSHSY and SAAADI. The CDR3 is 14 residues long. CDR3 sequence: CASSETSGSGAQYF. The CDR3 DNA is TGCGCCAGCAGTGAAACTAGCGGGAGCGGGGCGCAGTACTTC.

The genes are TRBV5-1 and TRBJ2-7; D perhaps matches TRBD2 (6 bases). V was shortened by 4 bases and J by 4 bases, with 18 bases between the two germline ends. CDR1 is SGHRS and CDR2 is YFSETQ in the germline V gene. This CDR3 region has 15 residues. DNA of the CDR3: TGCGCCAGCAGCCTAACAGGAGGGCCTCCATACGAGCAGTACTTC. Translation gives CASSLTGGPPYEQYF.

The chain employs TRBV28 and TRBJ2-7; a possible D gene is TRBD2 (6 bases). The germline V gene encodes CDR1 MDHEN and CDR2 SYDVKM. V lost 6 bases, J lost 7 bases, and 25 bases lay in between. The CDR3 runs to 16 residues. The CDR3, as DNA: TGTGCCAGCAGCCCAACGGGACTGATCAGTATAGGGGAGCAGTACTTC. This translates into CASSPTGLISIGEQYF.

This chain joins TRBV5-4 and TRBJ2-5, with 8 bases lining up with TRBD1. Germline V gene data show CDR1 as SGHNT and CDR2 as YYREEE (reference sequence). CDR3 length: 14 residues. V shed 4 bases and J 5 bases; nucleotides not matched to a gene: 7. CDR3 coding DNA: TGTGCCAGCAGCCCTACAGGGGGAAGCGAGACCCAGTACTTC. It is translated as CASSPTGGSETQYF.

This rearrangement joins TRBV6-1 to TRBJ2-7; 8 bases line up with TRBD2. The CDR3 has 15 amino acids. J was trimmed by 3 bases and V by 6 bases; bases with no gene match: 10. The germline V gene encodes CDR1 MNHNS and CDR2 SASEGT. The CDR3 is CASRVGTSLYYEQYF. CDR3 sequence (DNA): TGTGCCAGCAGGGTAGGGACTAGTCTCTACTACGAGCAGTACTTC.

This chain joins TRBV6-1 and TRBJ2-5; TRBD2 is a possible D gene (6 bases). The CDR3 has 16 residues. CDR1 and CDR2 (germline): MNHNS, SASEGT. Trimming stripped 2 bases from V and 5 bases from J, with 18 bases between. Written as DNA, the CDR3 is TGTGCCAGCAGTGAACTAGTATCGGGAGCCCGGGAGACCCAGTACTTC. This gives the protein CASSELVSGARETQYF.

This chain links TRBV5-6 with TRBJ1-1; D remains ambiguous. The CDR3 runs to 14 residues. Germline assignment: CDR1 SGHDT and CDR2 YYEEEE. V was trimmed by 0 bases and J by 7 bases, leaving 13 bases between them. The CDR3 nucleotides read TGTGCCAGCAGCTTGGGCCCCATCGTGGGTGAAGCTTTCTTT. Translated: CASSLGPIVGEAFF.

The chain links TRBV7-6 to TRBJ2-7, with 7 positions matching TRBD2. CDR1 and CDR2 from the germline V gene are SGHVS and FNYEAQ. V shed 2 bases, J shed 5 bases, and the junction held 9 bases outside the gene matches. The CDR3 is 15 amino acids. The CDR3 DNA sequence: TGTGCCAGCAGCTTAAGGTGGGGAAGCGGGGACGAGCAGTACTTC. As protein: CASSLRWGSGDEQYF.

This chain links TRBV25-1 with TRBJ2-3; TRBD2 agrees at 8 bases. V gave up 1 base and J gave up 0 bases; unmatched junction bases: 3. Germline loops: CDR1 MGHDK, CDR2 SYGVNS. The CDR3 is made up of 16 amino acids. The CDR3: CASSEFRGGSTDTQYF. The CDR3 DNA follows: TGTGCCAGCAGTGAATTTCGGGGGGGAAGCACAGATACGCAGTATTTT.

The rearrangement uses TRBV2 and TRBJ2-1, with 7 bases that match TRBD2. With 8 bases clipped from V and 7 bases from J, the junction kept 2 bases outside the gene matches. The CDR3 extends over 11 amino acids. Germline CDR1 is SNHLY and CDR2 is FYNNEI. CDR3 in amino acids: CASWRGNEQFF. In DNA, the CDR3 is TGTGCCAGCTGGCGGGGGAATGAGCAGTTCTTC.

This clone was picked up one time. The rearrangement links TRBV25-1 to TRBJ1-6; 8 bases are shared with TRBD1. V lost 5 bases and J lost 8; bases outside the gene matches: 8. From germline, CDR1 is MGHDK and CDR2 SYGVNS. The CDR3 is 15 amino acids. CDR3 sequence (DNA): TGTGCCAGCAGTCCCCGGACAGGGAAGGATTCACCCCTCCACTTT. It translates to CASSPRTGKDSPLHF.

The V gene is TRBV10-1, the J gene TRBJ2-2, with 7 bases matching TRBD1. Trimming cost V 5 bases and J 7 bases; bases outside gene matches: 7. Germline V gene data show CDR1 as WNHNN and CDR2 as SYGVQD (reference sequence). The CDR3 sequence is 14 residues long. The CDR3, as DNA: TGCGCCAGCAGTCCTGCCGGGACAGTCGGGGAGCTGTTTTTT. Encoded protein: CASSPAGTVGELFF.

The CDR3 reads CASSQGEGRGNSPLHF. The DNA of the CDR3 is TGCGCCAGCAGCCAAGGGGAGGGCAGGGGAAATTCACCCCTCCACTTT. The chain combines TRBV4-1 with TRBJ1-6; the D gene is possibly TRBD1 (6 bases). Trimming removed 1 base from V and 7 bases from J, with 14 bases in between. The CDR3 length is 16 residues. In germline, CDR1 is MGHRA, CDR2 YSYEKL.

V is TRBV7-3 and J is TRBJ2-2; maybe TRBD1 (6 bases). The CDR3 spans 14 residues. Trimming removed 0 bases from V and 9 bases from J, with 11 bases in between. From germline, CDR1 is SGHTA and CDR2 FQGTGA. The CDR3 DNA is TGTGCCAGCAGCTTAACCCAGGGGAGCCGGGAGCTGTTTTTT. Translation: CASSLTQGSRELFF. The whole variable domain, filled in from reference TRBV7-3 and TRBJ2-2, reads GAGVSQTPSNKVTEKGKYVELRCDPISGHTALYWYRQSLGQGPEFLIYFQGTGAADDSGLPNDRFFAVRPEGSVSTLKIQRTERGDSAVYLCASSLTQGSRELFFGEGSRLTVL.

The chain carries TRBV27 and TRBJ2-5; no clear D. V lost 6 bases and J lost 5, with 7 bases in between. Germline CDR1 is MNHEY and CDR2 is SMNVEV (reference sequence). The CDR3 is made up of 11 amino acids. The CDR3 is CASRDWETQYF. CDR3 in DNA: TGTGCCAGCAGAGATTGGGAGACCCAGTACTTC.

The chain is built from TRBV6-6 and TRBJ2-1; 10 nucleotides line up with TRBD2. The CDR3 is 16 amino acids. V was pared by 2 bases and J by 7 bases, with 8 bases of the junction left unmatched. CDR1 is MNHNY and CDR2 is SVGAGI in the germline V gene (reference sequence). The CDR3 spells CASSYPTSGMGNEQFF. The CDR3 nucleotides are TGTGCCAGCAGTTACCCCACTAGCGGGATGGGGAATGAGCAGTTCTTC.

The chain combines TRBV5-6 with TRBJ2-3; no reliable D call. Germline V CDR1 and CDR2: SGHDT, YYEEEE. Trimming left V 6 bases short and J 3 bases short, with 14 bases between. The CDR3 is 14 amino acids. CDR3: CASTPGPGTDTQYF. The CDR3 coding sequence is TGTGCCAGCACACCGGGCCCAGGAACAGATACGCAGTATTTT.

The chain is built from TRBV6-1 and TRBJ2-7; D could derive from TRBD1 or TRBD2 (5 bases each). Germline CDR1 MNHNS, CDR2 SASEGT. V lost 8 bases, J lost 2 bases, and 16 bases lay in between. CDR3 length: 14 residues. The CDR3 bases are TGTGCCAGCGGGCCTCTAGGGACGGCCTACGAGCAGTACTTC. Amino acids: CASGPLGTAYEQYF.

The chain has TRBV27 and TRBJ2-5, with a weak D call TRBD1 (5 bases). The CDR3 covers 13 residues. Germline values: CDR1 MNHEY, CDR2 SMNVEV (reference sequence). V lost 5 bases and J lost 3, with 10 bases in between. CDR3 in DNA: TGTGCCAGCAGTCCAGACAGAGAAGAGACCCAGTACTTC. As protein: CASSPDREETQYF.

The chain is built from TRBV10-3 and TRBJ2-1; TRBD2 agrees at 8 bases. The CDR3 is made up of 11 amino acids. V dropped 9 bases and J dropped 7; count of bases not matched to a gene: 2. Per germline, CDR1 ENHRY and CDR2 SYGVKD. The CDR3 nucleotides are TGTGCCATTTCTAGCGGGAATGAGCAGTTCTTC. Translated, it gives CAISSGNEQFF.

The chain is built from TRBV25-1 and TRBJ2-7; D not certain. Germline CDR1 and CDR2: MGHDK and SYGVNS. Trimming shortened V by 3 bases and J by 2 bases, and 11 bases separated the two germline ends. The CDR3 is made up of 14 amino acids. The CDR3 reads CASSDSGNTYEQYF. In nucleotides, the CDR3 is TGTGCCAGCAGTGACTCTGGTAATACCTACGAGCAGTACTTC.

The V call is TRBV15, the J call TRBJ2-6; D gene uncertain. The germline V gene has CDR1 LNHNV and CDR2 YYDKDF (reference sequence). The V end was cut by 5 bases, the J end by 0 bases, with 14 bases between. The CDR3 extends over 17 amino acids. The CDR3 bases are TGTGCCACCAGCCGACCGACGGGCAGCTCTGGGGCCAACGTCCTGACTTTC. Its protein product is CATSRPTGSSGANVLTF.